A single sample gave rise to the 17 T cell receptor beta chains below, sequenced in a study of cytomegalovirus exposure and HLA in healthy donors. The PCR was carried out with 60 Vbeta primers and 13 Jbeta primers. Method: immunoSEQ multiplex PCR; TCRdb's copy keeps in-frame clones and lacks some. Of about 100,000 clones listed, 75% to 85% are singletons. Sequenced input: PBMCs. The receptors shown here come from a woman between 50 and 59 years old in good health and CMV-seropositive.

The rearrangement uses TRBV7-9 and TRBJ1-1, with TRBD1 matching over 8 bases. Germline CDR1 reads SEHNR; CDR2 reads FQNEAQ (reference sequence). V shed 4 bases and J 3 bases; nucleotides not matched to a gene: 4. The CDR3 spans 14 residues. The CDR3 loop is CASSWGQVDTEAFF. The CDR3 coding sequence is TGTGCCAGCAGCTGGGGACAGGTGGACACTGAAGCTTTCTTT.

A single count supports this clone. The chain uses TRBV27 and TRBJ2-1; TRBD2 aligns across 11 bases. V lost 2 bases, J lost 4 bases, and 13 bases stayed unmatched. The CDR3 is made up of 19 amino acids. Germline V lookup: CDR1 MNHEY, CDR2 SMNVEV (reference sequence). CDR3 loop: CASSLIPDSSGRPYNEQFF. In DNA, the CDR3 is TGTGCCAGCAGTTTAATTCCGGACTCTAGCGGGAGGCCGTACAATGAGCAGTTCTTC.

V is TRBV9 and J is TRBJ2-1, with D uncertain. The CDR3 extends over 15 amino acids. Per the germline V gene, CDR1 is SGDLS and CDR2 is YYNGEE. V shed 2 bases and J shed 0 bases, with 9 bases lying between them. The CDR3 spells CASSVGASSYNEQFF. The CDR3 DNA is TGTGCCAGCAGCGTCGGAGCGAGCTCCTACAATGAGCAGTTCTTC.

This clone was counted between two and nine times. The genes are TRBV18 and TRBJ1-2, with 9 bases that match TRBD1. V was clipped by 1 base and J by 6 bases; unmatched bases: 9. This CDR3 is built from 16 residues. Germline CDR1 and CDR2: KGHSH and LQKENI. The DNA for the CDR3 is TGTGCCAGCTCACCACGCTCGGGACAGGGAATGGATGGCTACACCTTC. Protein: CASSPRSGQGMDGYTF.

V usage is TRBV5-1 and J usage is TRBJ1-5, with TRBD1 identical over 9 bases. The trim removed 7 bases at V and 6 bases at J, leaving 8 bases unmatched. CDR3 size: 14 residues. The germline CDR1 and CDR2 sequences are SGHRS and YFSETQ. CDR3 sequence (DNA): TGCGCCAGCTGGACAGGGGAGATGGGTCAGCCCCAGCATTTT. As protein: CASWTGEMGQPQHF.

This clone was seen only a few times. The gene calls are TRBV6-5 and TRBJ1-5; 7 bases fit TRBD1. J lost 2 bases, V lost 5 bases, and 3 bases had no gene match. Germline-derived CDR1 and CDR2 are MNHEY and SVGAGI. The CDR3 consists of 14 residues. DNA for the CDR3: TGTGCCAGCAGTCACGGACAGGGCAATCAGCCCCAGCATTTT. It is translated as CASSHGQGNQPQHF.

The CDR3 DNA reads as TGTGCCAGCAGTGAATGGTTTGTGGCTAGCGGGAGCGGGGAGCTGTTTTTT. It yields the protein CASSEWFVASGSGELFF. V usage is TRBV25-1 and J usage is TRBJ2-2; 10 positions agree with TRBD2. The CDR3 extends over 17 amino acids. V lost 1 base and J lost 7; bases outside the gene matches: 9. Germline-derived CDR1 and CDR2 are MGHDK and SYGVNS.

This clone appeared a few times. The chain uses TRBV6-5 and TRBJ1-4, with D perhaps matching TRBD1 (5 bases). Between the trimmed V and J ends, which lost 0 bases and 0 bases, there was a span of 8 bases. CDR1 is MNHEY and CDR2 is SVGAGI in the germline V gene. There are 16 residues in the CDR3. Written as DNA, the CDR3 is TGTGCCAGCAGTTACTCGGGGCCCGCAACTAATGAAAAACTGTTTTTT. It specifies CASSYSGPATNEKLFF.

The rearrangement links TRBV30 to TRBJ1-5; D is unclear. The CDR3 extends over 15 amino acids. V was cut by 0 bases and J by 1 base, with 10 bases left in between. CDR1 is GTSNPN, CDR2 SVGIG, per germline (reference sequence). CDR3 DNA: TGTGCCTGGAGTGTACGGGAGGCGAGCAATCAGCCCCAGCATTTT. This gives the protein CAWSVREASNQPQHF.

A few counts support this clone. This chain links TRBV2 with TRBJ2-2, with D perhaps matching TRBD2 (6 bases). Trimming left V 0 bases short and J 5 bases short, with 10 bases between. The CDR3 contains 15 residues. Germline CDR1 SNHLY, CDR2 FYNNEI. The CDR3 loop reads CASSEALRGTGELFF. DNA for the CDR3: TGTGCCAGCAGTGAAGCGCTTCGGGGGACCGGGGAGCTGTTTTTT.

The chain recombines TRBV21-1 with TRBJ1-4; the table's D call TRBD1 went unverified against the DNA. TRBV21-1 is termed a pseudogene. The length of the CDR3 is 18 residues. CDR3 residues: CASSKVSRTGTTNEKLFF. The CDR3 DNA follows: TGTGCCAGCAGCAAAGTAAGTCGAACAGGTACAACTAATGAAAAACTGTTTTTT.

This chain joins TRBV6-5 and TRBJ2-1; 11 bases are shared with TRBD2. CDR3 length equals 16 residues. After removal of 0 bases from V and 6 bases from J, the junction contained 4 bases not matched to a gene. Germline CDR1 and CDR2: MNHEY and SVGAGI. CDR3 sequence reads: CASSYSSGRASNEQFF. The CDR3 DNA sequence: TGTGCCAGCAGTTACTCTAGCGGGAGGGCCTCCAATGAGCAGTTCTTC.

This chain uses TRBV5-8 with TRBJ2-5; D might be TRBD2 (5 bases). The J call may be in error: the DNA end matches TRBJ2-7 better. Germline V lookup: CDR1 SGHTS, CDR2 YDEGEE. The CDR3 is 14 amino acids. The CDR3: CASSLQGSSYEQYF. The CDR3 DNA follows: TGTGCCAGCAGCTTGCAAGGGAGCTCCTACGAGCAGTACTTC.

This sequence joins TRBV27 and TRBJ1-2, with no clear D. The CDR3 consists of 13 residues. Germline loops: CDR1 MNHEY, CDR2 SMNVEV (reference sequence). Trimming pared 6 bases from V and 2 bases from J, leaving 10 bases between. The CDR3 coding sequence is TGTGCCAGCAGAGCGGAGGGCAACTATGGCTACACCTTC. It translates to CASRAEGNYGYTF.

Written as DNA, the CDR3 is TGTGCCAGCAGTGTTCCAGGGGGTAACACTGAAGCTTTCTTT. It yields the protein CASSVPGGNTEAFF. The rearrangement uses TRBV25-1 and TRBJ1-1, with 7 positions matching TRBD1. Looked up from germline, CDR1 is MGHDK and CDR2 is SYGVNS. The length of the CDR3 is 14 residues. V dropped 4 bases and J dropped 2; count of bases not matched to a gene: 4.

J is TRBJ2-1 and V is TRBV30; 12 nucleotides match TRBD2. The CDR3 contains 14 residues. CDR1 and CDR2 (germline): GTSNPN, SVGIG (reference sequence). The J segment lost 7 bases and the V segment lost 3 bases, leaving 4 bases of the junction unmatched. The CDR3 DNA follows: TGTGCCTGGAGAGGGCTAGCGGGAGGGAATGAGCAGTTCTTC. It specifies CAWRGLAGGNEQFF.

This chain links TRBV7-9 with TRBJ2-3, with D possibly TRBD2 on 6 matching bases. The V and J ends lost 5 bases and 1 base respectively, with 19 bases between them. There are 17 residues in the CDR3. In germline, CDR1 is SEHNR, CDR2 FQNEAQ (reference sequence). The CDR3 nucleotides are TGTGCCAGCAGCATGAGCCTTACTAGCCGAGGCACAGATACGCAGTATTTT. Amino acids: CASSMSLTSRGTDTQYF.